This T cell receptor beta chain was obtained from a study of cytomegalovirus exposure and HLA in healthy donors. A remark on this clone: Its antigen is unidentified.

Study-level results: Data from an earlier analysis indicated that most TCR beta V segments were productive either about 90% or about 30% of the time. HLA allele associations emerged for roughly 17,000 TCR beta sequences in a later analysis, at 0.05 false discovery rate.

This CDR3 contains 18 residues. The PCR contained 60 Vbeta and 13 Jbeta primers. Method: immunoSEQ multiplex PCR; TCRdb's copy keeps in-frame clones and lacks some. This sample has about 120,000 clones, with approximately 78% found just once. The sample was PBMCs. The rearrangement joins TRBV21-1 to TRBJ1-5; the tabulated D call, TRBD1, remains unverified against the DNA. TRBV21-1 is labeled a pseudogene. The TCR sequence derives from a man aged 30 to 45 in good health and CMV-seropositive. The CDR3 loop reads CASINVPGQDNSNQPQHF. CDR3 DNA: TGTGCCAGCATCAACGTCCCGGGACAGGATAATAGCAATCAGCCCCAGCATTTT.